The 29 T cell receptor beta chains in this list originate from one sample, sequenced in a study of regulatory T cells in long-lasting Graves disease. Stated time point: persistent/refractory GD, antithyroid drugs over 5 years with positive TRAb. The TCR library was prepared using RNA isolated from PBMCs. In building TCR beta libraries, iRepertoire HTBI primers were used together with Arm-PCR of CDR3 regions. TCRdb re-derived calls from the multiplex PCR reads in MiXCR, one entry per CDR3 protein. The sample shows about 460,000 distinct CDR3 sequences, roughly 23% of them seen only once. Sequenced here: peripheral blood mononuclear cells (PBMCs), sampled when the disease was refractory, from a patient treated with antithyroid drugs. All receptors derive from a female donor with Graves disease.

The sample holds many counts of this clonotype. The chain employs TRBV7-8 and TRBJ2-7; D is unresolved. There are 14 residues in the CDR3. The V and J ends lost 5 bases and 2 bases respectively, with 13 bases between them. Germline assignment: CDR1 SGHVS and CDR2 FQNEAQ. CDR3 amino acids: CASSPSGRPYEQYF. CDR3 nucleotides: TGTGCCAGCAGCCCTTCCGGGCGCCCCTACGAGCAGTACTTC.

The genes are TRBV5-1 and TRBJ1-1, with TRBD1 matching over 9 bases. V was pared by 2 bases and J by 1 base, with 6 bases of the junction left unmatched. The CDR3 contains 16 residues. Germline CDR1 is SGHRS and CDR2 is YFSETQ. The CDR3 region has the DNA TGCGCCAGCAGCTTAGGGGACAGGGAATCGAACACTGAAGCTTTCTTT. This translates into CASSLGDRESNTEAFF.

V gene TRBV20-1 combines with J gene TRBJ2-2, with no clear D. From germline, CDR1 is DFQATT and CDR2 SNEGSKA (reference sequence). The CDR3 sequence is 13 residues long. V lost 3 bases and J 6 bases, leaving 11 bases between the germline ends. CDR3 sequence (DNA): TGCAGTGCTAGGCCCCGGACGGCCGGGGAGCTGTTTTTT. Protein product: CSARPRTAGELFF.

This clonotype has a count of ten or more. V is TRBV2 and J is TRBJ1-2; the D is unclear. The CDR3 extends over 14 amino acids. CDR1 and CDR2 (germline): SNHLY, FYNNEI. The ends were cut back, 2 bases at V and 0 bases at J, with 7 bases in the middle. Here the CDR3 reads CASSERTSNYGYTF. CDR3 nucleotide sequence: TGTGCCAGCAGTGAAAGAACCTCTAACTATGGCTACACCTTC.

The chain combines TRBV20-1 with TRBJ2-7; 10 bases match TRBD1. CDR3 size: 15 residues. The J segment lost 5 bases and the V segment lost 3 bases, leaving 10 bases of the junction unmatched. Germline V gives CDR1 DFQATT, CDR2 SNEGSKA (reference sequence). CDR3 in DNA: TGCAGTGCTAGCGGGACAGGGGCGTTCAGGGACGAGCAGTACTTC. This gives the protein CSASGTGAFRDEQYF.

To note about this clonotype: A much larger clone differs from this one at a single base, so this may be a read error. J is TRBJ2-5 and V is TRBV27, with D hard to call. With 7 bases removed from V and 4 bases from J, the gap between germline ends came to 7 bases. The CDR3 is 11 residues long. Germline CDR1 is MNHEY and CDR2 is SMNVEV (reference sequence). The DNA for the CDR3 is TGTGCCAGCAACCAAGGAGAGACCCAGTACTTC. Amino acid sequence: CASNQGETQYF.

The CDR3 region is CASSLARDRNNTGELFF. The DNA for the CDR3 is TGCGCCAGCAGCTTGGCCCGGGACAGGAATAACACCGGGGAGCTGTTTTTT. The chain links TRBV5-1 to TRBJ2-2; 8 bases are a match to TRBD1. CDR1 SGHRS and CDR2 YFSETQ come from the germline V gene. This CDR3 contains 17 residues. After removal of 0 bases from V and 2 bases from J, the junction contained 6 bases not matched to a gene. Together with reference TRBV5-1 and TRBJ2-2, the CDR3 gives the full variable domain: KAGVTQTPRYLIKTRGQQVTLSCSPISGHRSVSWYQQTPGQGLQFLFEYFSETQRNKGNFPGRFSGRQFSNSRSEMNVSTLELGDSALYLCASSLARDRNNTGELFFGEGSRLTVL.

Written as DNA, the CDR3 is TGCGCCAGCAGCCGCGTTGGTGGGGGGACCACGATAAACAATGAGCAGTTCTTC. It yields the protein CASSRVGGGTTINNEQFF. The V call is TRBV5-1, the J call TRBJ2-1; D might be TRBD2 (6 bases). Trimming took 4 bases from V and 5 from J, leaving 25 bases between them. The CDR3 is made up of 18 amino acids. Germline V gene lookup returns CDR1 SGHRS and CDR2 YFSETQ.

This clonotype was seen repeatedly, ten times or more. CDR3 nucleotides: TGTGCCAGCAGTTACGAGTTCCGGCAGCCCCAGCATTTT. Translated: CASSYEFRQPQHF. V is TRBV6-2 or TRBV6-3 and J is TRBJ1-5; no firm D call. V dropped 2 bases and J dropped 7 bases, with 9 bases sitting between them. Germline-derived CDR1 and CDR2 are MNHEY and SVGEGT. The CDR3 totals 13 residues.

This clonotype was seen repeatedly, ten times or more. The chain joins TRBV29-1 to TRBJ2-7; 10 bases are shared with TRBD1. The length of the CDR3 is 12 residues. V lost 6 bases to trimming and J lost 7 bases; unmatched junction nucleotides: 6. Germline V lookup: CDR1 SQVTM, CDR2 ANQGSEA. In DNA, the CDR3 is TGCAGCGTCGGGACAGGGGATGGAGAGCAGTACTTC. It codes for CSVGTGDGEQYF.

The chain couples TRBV6-1 to TRBJ1-5; no definite D call. Trimming stripped 4 bases from V and 13 bases from J, with 11 bases between. From germline, CDR1 is MNHNS and CDR2 SASEGT. The CDR3 has 11 amino acids. The CDR3 DNA is TGTGCCAGCAGTGCGGAAAGGCCGCAGCATTTT. It encodes CASSAERPQHF.

This clonotype was found a few times. The rearrangement joins TRBV18 to TRBJ2-7; no definite D call. Looked up from germline, CDR1 is KGHSH and CDR2 is LQKENI. V was trimmed by 6 bases and J by 8 bases, leaving 14 bases between them. The CDR3 loop spans 12 amino acids. CDR3 sequence (DNA): TGTGCCAGCTCCCGATGGACGGACCAGCAGTACTTC. Translated: CASSRWTDQQYF.

In nucleotides, the CDR3 is TGCAGTGCCCCGGGACAGCCCGGGGAGCTGTTTTTT. The encoded protein is CSAPGQPGELFF. The chain has TRBV20-1 and TRBJ2-2; 7 nucleotides match TRBD1. Germline V CDR1 and CDR2: DFQATT, SNEGSKA (reference sequence). CDR3 size: 12 residues. V gave up 6 bases and J gave up 6 bases; unmatched junction bases: 4.

DNA for the CDR3: TGTGCCAGCAGTTACTTCCTTAGGGACAGGGGGTCATACAATGAGCAGTTCTTC. Translated: CASSYFLRDRGSYNEQFF. This chain connects TRBV6-7 to TRBJ2-1; 11 bases are a match to TRBD1. TRBV6-7 counts as an open reading frame of uncertain function. After removal of 1 base from V and 4 bases from J, the junction contained 9 bases not matched to a gene. The CDR3 is made up of 18 amino acids.

CDR3 DNA sequence: TGTGCCAGCAGTTACCGGGACAGATACGAGCAGTACTTC. Translation: CASSYRDRYEQYF. V usage is TRBV6-5 and J usage is TRBJ2-7; the match to TRBD1 covers 7 bases. In germline, CDR1 is MNHEY, CDR2 SVGAGI. This CDR3 is built from 13 residues. V lost 2 bases to trimming and J lost 4 bases; unmatched junction nucleotides: 2.

The rearrangement links TRBV7-3 to TRBJ2-7, with D possibly being TRBD2 (5 bases). Trimming cost V 0 bases and J 5 bases, with 8 bases left between them. CDR1 and CDR2 from the germline V gene are SGHTA and FQGTGA. This CDR3 has 13 amino acids. The DNA for the CDR3 is TGTGCCAGCAGCTTAACCTCACTAGACGAGCAGTACTTC. This codes for CASSLTSLDEQYF.

J is TRBJ2-7 and V is TRBV3-1, with D unresolved. Trimming cost V 0 bases and J 2 bases, with 8 bases left between them. This CDR3 spans 14 amino acids. The germline gives CDR1 LGHDT, CDR2 YNNKEL (reference sequence). The CDR3 DNA is TGTGCCAGCAGCCAAGACAGCCTAGCCTACGAGCAGTACTTC. The encoded protein is CASSQDSLAYEQYF.

This clonotype was recorded many times. The J gene is TRBJ2-2, the V gene TRBV28; 9 bases are a match to TRBD1. Trimming cost V 0 bases and J 5 bases; bases outside gene matches: 4. Germline V gene lookup returns CDR1 MDHEN and CDR2 SYDVKM. CDR3 length: 16 residues. CDR3 region: CASSLWGQGWTGELFF. In nucleotides, the CDR3 is TGTGCCAGCAGTTTATGGGGACAGGGTTGGACCGGGGAGCTGTTTTTT.

This clonotype was seen more than once but under ten times. The J gene is TRBJ1-1, the V gene TRBV3-1; D is unclear. Trimming took off 0 bases at V and 6 bases at J, with 11 bases between the two ends. The CDR3 covers 14 residues. CDR1 LGHDT and CDR2 YNNKEL come from the germline V gene (reference sequence). Written as DNA, the CDR3 is TGTGCCAGCAGCCAAGATGGGGTCGGGGCTGAAGCTTTCTTT. As protein: CASSQDGVGAEAFF.

This clonotype has ten or more counts. This rearrangement joins TRBV29-1 to TRBJ1-1; D uncertain. Germline V gives CDR1 SQVTM, CDR2 ANQGSEA. The CDR3 is 11 amino acids. Deletions cut 6 bases from V and 5 bases from J, with 10 bases between. CDR3: CSVAAGTEAFF. CDR3 DNA: TGCAGCGTAGCGGCTGGGACTGAAGCTTTCTTT.

The CDR3 reads CASSRTSGSTGELFF. The CDR3, as DNA: TGTGCCAGCAGCCGGACTAGCGGGAGTACCGGGGAGCTGTTTTTT. The chain links TRBV6-1 to TRBJ2-2; 13 bases match TRBD2. Germline CDR1 and CDR2: MNHNS and SASEGT. The length of the CDR3 is 15 residues. V was clipped by 6 bases and J by 5 bases; unmatched bases: 3.

In the case of this clonotype: This may be a read error: a much more frequent sequence differs by one nucleotide. The J gene is TRBJ1-6, the V gene TRBV2, with 10 positions matching TRBD1. TRBJ1-1 explains the end of the DNA better; the J call may be wrong. The CDR3 has 14 amino acids. Germline V gene data show CDR1 as SNHLY and CDR2 as FYNNEI. The CDR3 sequence is CASSKRTGGTEAFF. CDR3 in DNA: TGTGCCAGCAGTAAACGGACAGGGGGGACTGAAGCTTTCTTT.

In this sample, this clonotype turned up a few times. The chain couples TRBV6-2 or TRBV6-3 to TRBJ1-6; D unresolved. The CDR3 runs to 16 residues. Germline CDR1 is MNHEY and CDR2 is SVGEGT. V lost 2 bases, J lost 10 bases, and 18 bases lay in between. The CDR3 sequence: CASSYAGYRTESPLHF. In DNA, the CDR3 is TGTGCCAGCAGTTACGCAGGTTACCGGACGGAATCACCCCTCCACTTT.

This clonotype showed up many times. V and J are TRBV27 and TRBJ2-6; D unresolved. CDR3 length: 17 residues. V gave up 2 bases and J gave up 0 bases, with 11 bases separating them. CDR1 is MNHEY, CDR2 SMNVEV, per germline (reference sequence). This CDR3 is CASSLIGTISGANVLTF. The CDR3 DNA reads as TGTGCCAGCAGTTTAATAGGAACGATCTCTGGGGCCAACGTCCTGACTTTC.

The V gene is TRBV7-9, the J gene TRBJ1-1, with a possible D match to TRBD1 (5 bases). V was pared by 5 bases and J by 11 bases, with 18 bases between. CDR1 and CDR2 from the germline V gene are SEHNR and FQNEAQ (reference sequence). The CDR3 has 13 residues. CDR3: CASSPGTPANAFF. In DNA form, the CDR3 reads TGTGCCAGCAGCCCAGGGACCCCCGCCAACGCTTTCTTT. The whole variable domain, remainder taken from reference TRBV7-9 and TRBJ1-1, is DTGVSQNPRHKITKRGQNVTFRCDPISEHNRLYWYRQTLGQGPEFLTYFQNEAQLEKSRLLSDRFSAERPKGSFSTLEIQRTEQGDSAMYLCASSPGTPANAFFGQGTRLTVV.

This chain joins TRBV28 and TRBJ2-1; 8 positions agree with TRBD1. Losses at the gene ends were 5 bases for V and 8 bases for J; bases not matched to a gene: 11. Germline V lookup: CDR1 MDHEN, CDR2 SYDVKM. This CDR3 is 15 amino acids long. CDR3 sequence: CASSPQDQGADEQFF. Written as DNA, the CDR3 is TGTGCCAGCAGTCCGCAAGACCAGGGGGCGGATGAGCAGTTCTTC. The whole variable domain, filled in from reference TRBV28 and TRBJ2-1, reads DVKVTQSSRYLVKRTGEKVFLECVQDMDHENMFWYRQDPGLGLRLIYFSYDVKMKEKGDIPEGYSVSREKKERFSLILESASTNQTSMYLCASSPQDQGADEQFFGPGTRLTVL.

This clonotype occurred a few times. The rearrangement uses TRBV30 and TRBJ2-7; TRBD1 matches 10 bases. V was pared by 3 bases and J by 5 bases, with 7 bases of the junction left unmatched. The CDR3 is made up of 14 amino acids. Germline V CDR1 and CDR2: GTSNPN, SVGIG (reference sequence). The CDR3 here is CAWSNDRGQDEQYF. The CDR3 DNA follows: TGTGCCTGGAGCAACGACAGGGGGCAAGACGAGCAGTACTTC.

This clonotype was seen repeatedly, ten times or more. V usage is TRBV6-1 and J usage is TRBJ2-2; 11 bases agree with TRBD1. Germline assignment: CDR1 MNHNS and CDR2 SASEGT. This CDR3 region has 16 residues. Trimming removed 4 bases from V and 6 bases from J; junction bases left unmatched: 7. DNA for the CDR3: TGTGCCAGCAGTGCCAGGACAGGGGGCGCGTCCGGGGAGCTGTTTTTT. Translation gives CASSARTGGASGELFF.

The V and J genes are TRBV19 and TRBJ1-2; no reliable D call. V lost 5 bases, J lost 4 bases, and 23 bases lay in between. Germline CDR1 and CDR2: LNHDA and SQIVND (reference sequence). The CDR3 spans 17 residues. The CDR3, as DNA: TGTGCCAGTAGTTTCTTGGCGGGAGAAAGCCATATCTATGGCTACACCTTC. Protein: CASSFLAGESHIYGYTF.